This TCR beta chain was documented in a study of CD8 T cells in ankylosing spondylitis. Comment on this clonotype: Its specificity is not known.

Study-wide results and caveats: A TCR beta motif made of fewer than ten highly homologous variants seemed typical of ankylosing spondylitis blood. Clones linked to the disease showed a CD8+ phenotype. They occurred at relatively low frequencies in peripheral blood. Reportedly, significant enrichment of disease-linked clones occurred in matched ankylosing spondylitis synovial fluid.

CDR3 length: 13 residues. Per germline, CDR1 MNHNY and CDR2 SVGAGI (reference sequence). Trimming cost V 2 bases and J 8 bases, with 12 bases left between them. Making the TCR beta libraries involved quantitative 5'-RACE with molecular barcodes. TCRdb recomputed calls from the 5' RACE reads with MiXCR, one row per CDR3 protein. This sample has 100,000 to 150,000 distinct CDR3 sequences, with 17% found just once. Sequencing used blood, either unsorted or a sorted T cell fraction (not recorded which). The chain has TRBV6-6 and TRBJ1-1, with unresolved D. The TCR comes from a male donor with ankylosing spondylitis. CDR3 sequence: CASSYTQLSEAFF. As DNA, the CDR3 is TGTGCCAGCAGTTACACGCAACTGAGCGAAGCTTTCTTT.